Listed here are 24 T cell receptor beta chains from one sample, sequenced in a study of cytomegalovirus exposure and HLA in healthy donors. PCR used 60 Vbeta primers and 13 Jbeta primers. The assay was immunoSEQ multiplex PCR, and TCRdb's table has in-frame clones only and misses some. The table has some 96,000 clones, roughly 76% seen once; the top ten hold around 17%. The sequencing input was PBMCs. All receptors derive from a woman aged 60 to 75 in good health and CMV-seropositive.

The chain links TRBV10-1 to TRBJ2-5; perhaps TRBD2 as D (5 bases). Germline V gives CDR1 WNHNN, CDR2 SYGVQD (reference sequence). V dropped 3 bases and J dropped 2 bases, with 7 bases sitting between them. CDR3 length equals 13 residues. The CDR3 DNA follows: TGCGCCAGCAGTGAAGGAGGTCAAGAGACCCAGTACTTC. Its translation: CASSEGGQETQYF.

This clone was detected a few times. CDR3 nucleotide sequence: TGTGCCAGCAGTCCTCTTTACACCGGGACTAGCGGCTACAATGAGCAGTTCTTC. As protein: CASSPLYTGTSGYNEQFF. The genes are TRBV7-9 and TRBJ2-1, with 11 bases identical to TRBD2. V gave up 6 bases and J gave up 3 bases; unmatched junction bases: 13. Germline V gene sequence: CDR1 SEHNR, CDR2 FQNEAQ (reference sequence). The CDR3 has 18 residues.

The sample holds one count of this clone. This sequence joins TRBV7-9 and TRBJ2-3; a possible D gene is TRBD1 (6 bases). This CDR3 spans 13 amino acids. Germline V gene data show CDR1 as SEHNR and CDR2 as FQNEAQ (reference sequence). Between the trimmed V and J ends, which lost 2 bases and 6 bases, there was a span of 9 bases. The CDR3 region is CASSLSGADTQYF. DNA of the CDR3: TGTGCCAGCAGCTTATCAGGGGCGGATACGCAGTATTTT.

The chain is built from TRBV9 and TRBJ2-7; TRBD2 aligns across 12 bases. Germline V gene data show CDR1 as SGDLS and CDR2 as YYNGEE. With V trimmed by 2 bases and J by 4 bases, 7 bases remained unmatched. The CDR3 contains 16 residues. CDR3 region: CASSVIPTSGSYEQYF. The CDR3 DNA reads TGTGCCAGCAGCGTGATCCCGACTAGCGGGAGTTACGAGCAGTACTTC.

The V call is TRBV4-1, the J call TRBJ2-2, with D tentatively TRBD1 (6 bases). Between the trimmed V and J ends, which lost 3 bases and 6 bases, there was a span of 11 bases. The length of the CDR3 is 14 residues. The V gene's germline CDR1 is MGHRA and CDR2 YSYEKL. The CDR3 nucleotides are TGCGCCAGCAGCCAGGGAAGGGGGTCCGGGGAGCTGTTTTTT. Translating gives CASSQGRGSGELFF.

The sample holds a few counts of this clone. This chain connects TRBV18 to TRBJ1-1, with TRBD1 as a possible D gene (6 bases). The CDR3 runs 16 residues. Germline CDR1 and CDR2: KGHSH and LQKENI. The germline V and J ends were trimmed by 4 bases and 0 bases, with 15 bases remaining between them. The CDR3 sequence is CASSREKRQVNTEAFF. Written as DNA, the CDR3 is TGTGCCAGCTCACGCGAGAAGAGACAGGTGAACACTGAAGCTTTCTTT. Full variable domain (rest looked up from reference TRBV18 and TRBJ1-1): NAGVMQNPRHLVRRRGQEARLRCSPMKGHSHVYWYRQLPEEGLKFMVYLQKENIIDESGMPKERFSAEFPKEGPSILRIQQVVRGDSAAYFCASSREKRQVNTEAFFGQGTRLTVV.

Points on this clone: This specimen includes other DNA sequences encoding the same CDR3. This chain joins TRBV4-2 and TRBJ1-2; perhaps TRBD1 as D (6 bases). The germline CDR1 and CDR2 sequences are LGHNA and YNFKEQ. This CDR3 is built from 17 residues. Trimming shortened V by 1 base and J by 4 bases, and 19 bases separated the two germline ends. The CDR3 is CASSQGGGQGRVYGYTF. The DNA for the CDR3 is TGTGCCAGCAGCCAAGGGGGAGGTCAGGGGAGGGTCTATGGCTACACCTTC.

The chain uses TRBV15 and TRBJ1-2, with 8 bases matching TRBD1. The CDR3 loop spans 15 amino acids. Trimming cost V 2 bases and J 6 bases; bases outside gene matches: 8. Germline CDR1 is LNHNV and CDR2 is YYDKDF (reference sequence). CDR3 nucleotide sequence: TGTGCCACCAGCAGAACCCAGACAGGGGTGGATGGCTACACCTTC. Residues: CATSRTQTGVDGYTF.

The rearrangement links TRBV19 to TRBJ1-1; D remains unclear. Germline CDR1 reads LNHDA; CDR2 reads SQIVND (reference sequence). The CDR3 totals 12 residues. The ends were cut back, 5 bases at V and 2 bases at J, with 6 bases in the middle. The CDR3 DNA is TGTGCCAGTAGTGTCGGTAACACTGAAGCTTTCTTT. Its translation: CASSVGNTEAFF.

This clone showed up just a few times. The chain links TRBV7-3 to TRBJ1-5, with a tentative D call TRBD1 (6 bases). Germline V gene sequence: CDR1 SGHTA, CDR2 FQGTGA. The CDR3 spans 14 residues. V dropped 3 bases and J dropped 0 bases, with 6 bases sitting between them. The CDR3 region is CASSLDSSNQPQHF. As DNA, the CDR3 is TGTGCCAGCAGCTTGGACAGTAGCAATCAGCCCCAGCATTTT.

This chain uses TRBV4-1 with TRBJ1-2; D is perhaps TRBD1 (6 bases). V was shortened by 0 bases and J by 8 bases, with 13 bases between the two germline ends. The CDR3 covers 14 residues. Germline CDR1 is MGHRA and CDR2 is YSYEKL. CDR3 in DNA: TGCGCCAGCAGCCAAGATCGGGGGGCTCGGGGCTACACCTTC. Translating it yields CASSQDRGARGYTF.

This clone was picked up one time. The rearrangement uses TRBV7-2 and TRBJ2-7; the D is unclear. Germline assignment: CDR1 SGHTA and CDR2 FQGNSA. The length of the CDR3 is 14 residues. Trimming stripped 1 base from V and 2 bases from J, with 9 bases between. The CDR3 nucleotides are TGTGCCAGCAGCTTAGAGTCTGGCCCCTACGAGCAGTACTTC. Translation gives CASSLESGPYEQYF.

The rearrangement uses TRBV25-1 and TRBJ1-2, with a possible D match to TRBD1 (6 bases). Per germline, CDR1 MGHDK and CDR2 SYGVNS. Trimming took 4 bases from V and 4 from J, leaving 19 bases between them. The CDR3 runs 16 residues. CDR3 protein: CASSGPLTGRGYGYTF. DNA for the CDR3: TGTGCCAGCAGTGGGCCGCTTACGGGCAGGGGCTATGGCTACACCTTC.

The chain is built from TRBV9 and TRBJ1-4; perhaps TRBD1 as D (6 bases). This CDR3 region has 15 residues. V dropped 0 bases and J dropped 7 bases, with 13 bases sitting between them. The germline CDR1 and CDR2 sequences are SGDLS and YYNGEE. The CDR3 nucleotides are TGTGCCAGCAGCGTAGATCGGGGGGCGGCTGAAAAACTGTTTTTT. It translates to CASSVDRGAAEKLFF.

This sequence joins TRBV7-6 and TRBJ2-3; D might be TRBD2 (5 bases). Germline values: CDR1 SGHVS, CDR2 FNYEAQ. The CDR3 covers 12 residues. The V end was cut by 1 base, the J end by 14 bases, with 13 bases between. CDR3 DNA: TGTGCCAGCAGCTTAGAGCGGTTCCCCGCGTATTTT. Translated: CASSLERFPAYF.

The rearrangement uses TRBV10-2 and TRBJ2-5; TRBD1 agrees at 9 bases. The closer fit of TRBJ2-7 to the DNA end suggests the J call may be wrong. This CDR3 contains 13 residues. CDR1 and CDR2 (germline): WSHSY, SAAADI. CDR3 amino acids: CASKDRGSYEQYF. CDR3 DNA sequence: TGCGCCAGCAAGGACAGGGGATCCTACGAGCAGTACTTC.

V and J are TRBV5-6 and TRBJ1-4, with 7 bases identical to TRBD1. The CDR3 extends over 15 amino acids. J gave up 5 bases and V 4 bases, and 8 bases lay outside the gene matches. The germline V gene has CDR1 SGHDT and CDR2 YYEEEE. The CDR3 here is CASSAQGLRNEKLFF. The CDR3 bases are TGTGCCAGCAGCGCACAGGGGTTGCGGAATGAAAAACTGTTTTTT.

The rearrangement uses TRBV5-6 and TRBJ2-3, with 8 bases aligning to TRBD1. CDR1 and CDR2 from the germline V gene are SGHDT and YYEEEE. Germline trimming cut 0 bases from V and 4 bases from J; bases unmatched to any gene: 4. This CDR3 is 15 amino acids long. This CDR3 is CASSLDRGVADTQYF. The CDR3 bases are TGTGCCAGCAGCTTGGACAGGGGGGTCGCAGATACGCAGTATTTT.

The chain is built from TRBV2 and TRBJ2-7; D may be TRBD1 (5 bases). Germline V gene data show CDR1 as SNHLY and CDR2 as FYNNEI. The CDR3 runs 14 residues. V was trimmed by 5 bases and J by 0 bases, leaving 11 bases between them. The CDR3 loop reads CASSRQSNSYEQYF. The CDR3 bases are TGTGCCAGCAGTAGACAGTCGAACTCCTACGAGCAGTACTTC.

J is TRBJ2-1 and V is TRBV9; 11 nucleotides line up with TRBD2. This CDR3 region has 15 residues. Germline lookup yields CDR1 SGDLS and CDR2 YYNGEE. Trimming at V came to 5 bases and at J to 4 bases, leaving 5 bases not matched to a gene. In DNA, the CDR3 is TGTGCCAGCAGGAAGGGACTAGCGGATTACAATGAGCAGTTCTTC. Its protein is CASRKGLADYNEQFF.

This clone was observed a handful of times. CDR3: CASRHYQGGYEQYF. CDR3 nucleotide sequence: TGTGCCAGCCGGCACTATCAGGGTGGCTACGAGCAGTACTTC. V and J are TRBV6-6 and TRBJ2-7; D is perhaps TRBD1 (5 bases). V gave up 8 bases and J gave up 3 bases, with 17 bases separating them. The germline CDR1 and CDR2 sequences are MNHNY and SVGAGI (reference sequence). This CDR3 has 14 amino acids.

A word on this clone: Other DNA sequences in the sample encode the same CDR3. The gene calls are TRBV28 and TRBJ2-7, with TRBD2 identical over 7 bases. Trimming at V came to 3 bases and at J to 3 bases, leaving 2 bases not matched to a gene. This CDR3 comprises 13 residues. CDR1 MDHEN and CDR2 SYDVKM come from the germline V gene. CDR3 in DNA: TGTGCCAGCAGTTTGACTAGCAGCTACGAGCAGTACTTC. Its translation: CASSLTSSYEQYF.

The V gene is TRBV28, the J gene TRBJ1-3; 7 bases fit TRBD1. This CDR3 is 16 amino acids long. Germline assignment: CDR1 MDHEN and CDR2 SYDVKM. V was pared by 6 bases and J by 0 bases, with 8 bases of the junction left unmatched. The DNA of the CDR3 is TGTGCCAGCAGATTACAGGGGTCGAGCTCTGGAAACACCATATATTTT. Its protein product is CASRLQGSSSGNTIYF. The whole variable domain, remainder taken from reference TRBV28 and TRBJ1-3, is DVKVTQSSRYLVKRTGEKVFLECVQDMDHENMFWYRQDPGLGLRLIYFSYDVKMKEKGDIPEGYSVSREKKERFSLILESASTNQTSMYLCASRLQGSSSGNTIYFGEGSWLTVV.

This clone was found once. An end of the junction does not agree with germline; a read error may underlie this. The J gene is TRBJ2-6, the V gene TRBV7-9; 9 bases are shared with TRBD2. Looked up from germline, CDR1 is SEHNR and CDR2 is FQNEAQ (reference sequence). This CDR3 comprises 17 residues. CDR3 residues: CSSQRLAGVTGANVLTF. DNA for the CDR3: TGTTCCAGCCAAAGGTTAGCGGGAGTGACTGGGGCCAACGTCCTGACTTTC. Complete variable domain (other parts from reference TRBV7-9 and TRBJ2-6): DTGVSQNPRHKITKRGQNVTFRCDPISEHNRLYWYRQTLGQGPEFLTYFQNEAQLEKSRLLSDRFSAERPKGSFSTLEIQRTEQGDSAMYLCSSQRLAGVTGANVLTFGAGSRLTVL.